This T cell receptor (beta chain) was observed in a study of blood T cell repertoires in COVID-19. This clone showed up just once. Germline CDR1 reads SNHLY; CDR2 reads FYNNEI. The CDR3 runs to 16 residues. The junction had 6 bases not matched to a gene; V was cut back by 2 bases and J by 6 bases. Generated by immunoSEQ multiplex PCR, the TCRdb table keeps only in-frame clones and is missing some. In the table there are roughly 300,000 clones, about 89% of which are singletons. Sequenced sample: peripheral blood. The clonotype comes from a man younger than 35 who had recovered from COVID-19. This sequence joins TRBV2 and TRBJ2-2, with 10 bases identical to TRBD2. The CDR3 region is CASSEYLAGVAGELFF. CDR3 nucleotide sequence: TGTGCCAGCAGTGAATACCTAGCGGGAGTCGCCGGGGAGCTGTTTTTT.